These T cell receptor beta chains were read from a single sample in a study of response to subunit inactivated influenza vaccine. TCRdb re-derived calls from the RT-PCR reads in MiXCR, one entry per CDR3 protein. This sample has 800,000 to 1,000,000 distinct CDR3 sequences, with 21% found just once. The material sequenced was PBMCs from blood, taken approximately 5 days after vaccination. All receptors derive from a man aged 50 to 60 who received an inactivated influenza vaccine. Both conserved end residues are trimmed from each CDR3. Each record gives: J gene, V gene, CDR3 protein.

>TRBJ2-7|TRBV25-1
ATLGPKGAYEQY
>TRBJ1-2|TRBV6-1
ASSPRTVFYGYT
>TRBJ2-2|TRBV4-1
ASSQDDTGNHYANTGELF
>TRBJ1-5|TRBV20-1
SALDRYSNQPQH
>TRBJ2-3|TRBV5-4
ASSVTSGRAYDTQY
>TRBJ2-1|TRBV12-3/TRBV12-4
ASSSGLAGGPRQF
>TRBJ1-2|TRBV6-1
ASSELAGGEGYT
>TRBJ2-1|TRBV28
ASSLVARAYNEQF
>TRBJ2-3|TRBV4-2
ASSLPLAGGLSSTDTQY
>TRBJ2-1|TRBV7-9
ASSPLTGQF
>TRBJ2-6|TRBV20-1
SAAKGTGANVLT
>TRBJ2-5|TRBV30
AARKGRETQY
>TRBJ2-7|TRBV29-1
SVADGGQYEQY
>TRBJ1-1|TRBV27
ASSGLNTEAF
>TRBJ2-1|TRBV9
ASTQEAGYYNEQF
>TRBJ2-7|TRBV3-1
ASSASGFSTYEQY
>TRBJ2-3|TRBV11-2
ASSPWWRRSEEGRPTDTQY
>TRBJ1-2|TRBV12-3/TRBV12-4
ASSFSSTRAGKT
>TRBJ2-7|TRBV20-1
SAGGTSGNYEQY
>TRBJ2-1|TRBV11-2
ASSLDSRPTYNEQF
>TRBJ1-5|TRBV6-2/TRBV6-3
ASRPGGRKNSNQPQH
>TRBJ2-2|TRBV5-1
ASTLRDTGNTGELF
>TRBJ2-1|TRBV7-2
ASSQGRENEQF
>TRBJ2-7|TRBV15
ATSRDIADYEQY
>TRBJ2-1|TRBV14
ASSGRQGYNEQF
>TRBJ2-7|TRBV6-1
ASSERAAGSLAGTYEQY
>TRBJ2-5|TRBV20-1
SAPRLQGWETQY
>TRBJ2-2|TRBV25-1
ASWNTGELF
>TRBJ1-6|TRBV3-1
ASSHTQGYNSPLH
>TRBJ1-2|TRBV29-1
SVSELNYGYT
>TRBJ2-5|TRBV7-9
ATKRGQETQY
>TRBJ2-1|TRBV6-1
ASTRGGLAGGLSYNEQF
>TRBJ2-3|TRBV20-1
SARGSRGNKDTQY
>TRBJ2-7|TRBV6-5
ASSYGLALHEQY
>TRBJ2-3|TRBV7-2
ASSLGFGSGRIDTQY
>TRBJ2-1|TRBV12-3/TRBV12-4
ASSSPAGGPRNEQF
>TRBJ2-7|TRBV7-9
ASSTGTSGNEQY
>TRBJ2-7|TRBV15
ATTRDRGTSGIYEQY
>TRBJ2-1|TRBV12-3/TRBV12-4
ANSPLWGTEQF
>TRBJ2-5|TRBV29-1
SVHNRAQETQY
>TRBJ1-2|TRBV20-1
SARDRTYGYT
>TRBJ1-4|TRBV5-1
ASSLGQGAPSNEKLF
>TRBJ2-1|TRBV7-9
ASSGLLYNEQF
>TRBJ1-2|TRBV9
ASSAGSPSAYGYT
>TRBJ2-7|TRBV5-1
ASSLADRGREQY
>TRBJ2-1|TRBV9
ASTTAFSGIYNEQF
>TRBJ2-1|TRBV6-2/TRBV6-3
ASSSGAGGSYNEQF
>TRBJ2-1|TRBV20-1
SARDRVDDEQF
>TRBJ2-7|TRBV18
ASSPPSAGDEQY
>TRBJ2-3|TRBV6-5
ASSYGGRASTDTQY
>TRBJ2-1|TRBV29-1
SVSRDRVSYNEQF
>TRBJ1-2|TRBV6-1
ASRGRGTNYGYT
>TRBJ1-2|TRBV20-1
SAIRGPNYGYT
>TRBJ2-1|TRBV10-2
ASSSGPKGVQF
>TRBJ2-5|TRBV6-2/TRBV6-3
ASSKFRGLKTQY
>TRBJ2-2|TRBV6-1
ASSEIHHPTGELF